These 6 T cell receptor beta chains share one sample of origin, sequenced in a study of control samples from healthy donors and cancer patients (dated by TCRdb to the early 2020s). Libraries were made using the immunoSEQ multiplex PCR assay. In its TCRdb copy, this immuneACCESS table keeps in-frame sequences only and misses some clones. Where compared with another copy, unresolved V genes explain less than half of these, and the others have no known cause. This sample is represented by about 44,000 clones; 70% of them were singletons. Jointly, the top ten make up roughly a sixth of the sample. Material: formalin-fixed, paraffin-embedded tissue. These receptors were taken from a male donor with melanoma.

The chain joins TRBV5-1 to TRBJ2-1; tentatively, D is TRBD2 (6 bases). The CDR3 consists of 14 residues. Germline V gene lookup returns CDR1 SGHRS and CDR2 YFSETQ. V was cut by 6 bases and J by 3 bases, with 13 bases left in between. CDR3 amino acids: CASKRLENYNEQFF. The CDR3 DNA is TGCGCCAGCAAGCGACTAGAAAACTACAATGAGCAGTTCTTC.

This chain connects TRBV6-5 to TRBJ1-3, with 8 bases identical to TRBD1. In germline, CDR1 is MNHEY, CDR2 SVGAGI. The CDR3 extends over 14 amino acids. V was pared by 7 bases and J by 7 bases, with 9 bases of the junction left unmatched. CDR3 nucleotides: TGTGCCAGCATTAAAGGACAGGGTGGGAACACCATATATTTT. This translates into CASIKGQGGNTIYF.

This rearrangement joins TRBV29-1 to TRBJ2-3, with D tentatively TRBD1 (5 bases). V shed 4 bases and J shed 0 bases, with 14 bases lying between them. The CDR3 has 15 residues. Germline CDR1 is SQVTM and CDR2 is ANQGSEA. In DNA form, the CDR3 reads TGCAGCGTTGCCCCGACAGTCTCTAGCACAGATACGCAGTATTTT. Its protein product is CSVAPTVSSTDTQYF.

Regarding this clone: Just one base apart from a much larger clone, this may be a read error. Other DNA sequences in the same sample also yield this CDR3. The chain combines TRBV10-2 with TRBJ1-2; D is uncertain. The CDR3 sequence is 14 residues long. The V gene's germline CDR1 is WSHSY and CDR2 SAAADI. The CDR3 spells CATLPQDRDYGYTF. In nucleotides, the CDR3 is TGCGCTACCCTACCCCAAGACCGGGACTATGGCTACACCTTC.

CDR3 protein: CASKDLAGTNYEQYF. The CDR3 nucleotides are TGTGCCAGCAAAGACCTAGCGGGAACGAACTACGAGCAGTACTTC. V gene TRBV6-5 combines with J gene TRBJ2-7; 9 bases fit TRBD2. V shed 7 bases and J 3 bases; nucleotides not matched to a gene: 10. Germline CDR1 and CDR2: MNHEY and SVGAGI. CDR3 length: 15 residues.

The V call is TRBV24-1, the J call TRBJ1-2; TRBD1 agrees at 9 bases. The germline V gene encodes CDR1 KGHDR and CDR2 SFDVKD. V lost 2 bases to trimming and J lost 7 bases; unmatched junction nucleotides: 4. The CDR3 has 14 residues. CDR3 region: CATSDWDRVRGYTF. The DNA of the CDR3 is TGTGCCACCAGTGATTGGGACAGGGTTCGTGGCTACACCTTC.